This record looks at one T cell receptor (beta chain) sequence and its context. Its antigen is undetermined. RNA totalling roughly 0.5 to 1 ug underwent reverse transcription with random hexamers. TCRdb processed the immunoSEQ multiplex PCR reads anew with MiXCR; each CDR3 protein has one entry. The data show about 120,000 distinct CDR3 sequences, 96% seen once. This entry belongs to a study of CD8 T cells in Susac syndrome. Notes on the study in general: The authors found no clonal expansion in Susac syndrome CD4+ T cell repertoires.

There are 13 residues in the CDR3. CDR1 and CDR2 (germline): SQVTM, ANQGSEA. V lost 4 bases and J lost 7, with 16 bases in between. The sample comprised CD4+ T cells from PBMCs. The receptor was derived from a human donor with Susac syndrome. V is TRBV29-1 and J is TRBJ1-1; D is unclear. The CDR3 spells CSVAGRNTLEAFF. The CDR3 region has the DNA TGCAGCGTTGCTGGTCGGAACACGCTTGAAGCTTTCTTT. Variable domain in full (rest from reference TRBV29-1 and TRBJ1-1): SAVISQKPSRDICQRGTSLTIQCQVDSQVTMMFWYRQQPGQSLTLIATANQGSEATYESGFVIDKFPISRPNLTFSTLTVSNMSPEDSSIYLCSVAGRNTLEAFFGQGTRLTVV.